Below are 7 T cell receptor beta chains sequenced from a single sample in a study of control samples from healthy donors and cancer patients. The table came from immunoSEQ multiplex PCR; TCRdb's copy has only in-frame clones and leaves some out. The sample consists of around 130,000 clones, approximately 94% of them appearing once. The sample taken for sequencing was PBMCs. These receptors came from a man aged 50 or older with head and neck cancer.

The chain joins TRBV24-1 to TRBJ1-2, with TRBD1 matching over 7 bases. This CDR3 is 14 amino acids long. Unmatched junction bases numbered 11, after V lost 11 bases and J lost 3 bases. In germline, CDR1 is KGHDR, CDR2 SFDVKD. The CDR3 bases are TGTGCCATCTTACCCCGGGACAGCTACTATGGCTACACCTTC. Amino acids: CAILPRDSYYGYTF.

The chain combines TRBV7-8 with TRBJ2-3; D may be TRBD2 (6 bases). V lost 5 bases, J lost 4 bases, and 10 bases lay in between. The length of the CDR3 is 13 residues. Per germline, CDR1 SGHVS and CDR2 FQNEAQ. Here the CDR3 DNA reads TGTGCCAGCAGCGCTACTAGCCCAGATACGCAGTATTTT. It codes for CASSATSPDTQYF. The full variable domain, with the rest looked up from reference TRBV7-8 and TRBJ2-3, is GAGVSQSPRYKVAKRGQDVALRCDPISGHVSLFWYQQALGQGPEFLTYFQNEAQLDKSGLPSDRFFAERPEGSVSTLKIQRTQQEDSAVYLCASSATSPDTQYFGPGTRLTVL.

The chain is built from TRBV3-1 (or the pseudogene TRBV3-2) and TRBJ1-6; no clear D gene. The CDR3 contains 14 residues. Trimming removed 2 bases at V and 0 bases at J, with 2 bases between. CDR1 and CDR2 from the germline V gene are LGHDT and YNNKEL (reference sequence). CDR3 sequence reads: CASSQSSYNSPLHF. The DNA for the CDR3 is TGTGCCAGCAGCCAAAGCTCCTATAATTCACCCCTCCACTTT.

This chain uses TRBV5-4 with TRBJ2-3; TRBD1 matches at 10 bases. The V gene end was trimmed by 3 bases and the J gene end by 5 bases; junction bases not matched to a gene: 12. Per germline, CDR1 SGHNT and CDR2 YYREEE (reference sequence). CDR3 length equals 17 residues. In DNA, the CDR3 is TGTGCCAGCAGCTCCTCCCCAGGGACAGGGGCGGGAGATACGCAGTATTTT. It codes for CASSSSPGTGAGDTQYF.

Here the CDR3 DNA reads TGTGCCAGCAGTGCCCGTAGGATAAATCAGCCCCAGCATTTT. This encodes CASSARRINQPQHF. The chain carries TRBV27 and TRBJ1-5; D is unresolved. Germline CDR1 reads MNHEY; CDR2 reads SMNVEV (reference sequence). V gave up 5 bases and J gave up 4 bases, with 12 bases separating them. The CDR3 has 14 residues.

V usage is TRBV7-2 and J usage is TRBJ2-1, with 10 bases fitting TRBD2. The CDR3 covers 16 residues. V shed 0 bases and J 7 bases; nucleotides not matched to a gene: 6. Germline values: CDR1 SGHTA, CDR2 FQGNSA. CDR3: CASSLAGASGGNEQFF. CDR3 nucleotides: TGTGCCAGCAGCTTAGCGGGGGCTAGCGGGGGTAATGAGCAGTTCTTC.

The rearrangement uses TRBV7-9 and TRBJ2-1; D is ambiguous. The CDR3 extends over 16 amino acids. Deletions cut 0 bases from V and 0 bases from J, with 9 bases between. The germline V gene has CDR1 SEHNR and CDR2 FQNEAQ (reference sequence). CDR3 loop: CASSLAGSFSYNEQFF. CDR3 nucleotide sequence: TGTGCCAGCAGCTTAGCGGGCAGCTTCTCCTACAATGAGCAGTTCTTC.